Below, 8 T cell receptor beta chains from the same sample are listed, as sequenced in a study of glioma-infiltrating T cells. Using RNA template, CDR3s of TCR alpha and beta were amplified with iRepertoire arm-PCR. Each CDR3 protein is one row after TCRdb ran MiXCR on the multiplex PCR reads. The sample comprises about 130,000 distinct CDR3 sequences, around 25% of which are singletons, and under 35% rests with the top ten. The sample comprised glioma tissue, nonneoplastic brain tissue, or PBMCs (not recorded which). All receptors derive from a human donor with low-grade glioma or glioblastoma, undergoing nonglioma brain surgery, or in good health (not recorded which).

On this clonotype: A read error may produce the germline difference seen at one junction end. The rearrangement joins TRBV12-3 or TRBV12-4 to TRBJ2-5; D is unclear. The length of the CDR3 is 14 residues. CDR3 coding DNA: TGTGCCAGCAGTTTCTTACAGAGTCAAGATACCCAGTACTTC. Its translation: CASSFLQSQDTQYF.

This clonotype was detected a few times. V usage is TRBV3-1 and J usage is TRBJ2-5, with D possibly being TRBD2 (6 bases). The CDR3 contains 17 residues. The ends were cut back, 3 bases at V and 5 bases at J, with 22 bases in the middle. In germline, CDR1 is LGHDT, CDR2 YNNKEL (reference sequence). The CDR3 loop reads CASSQNPARGGWETQYF. DNA for the CDR3: TGTGCCAGCAGCCAGAACCCGGCCCGGGGAGGATGGGAGACCCAGTACTTC.

At least ten counts were recorded for this clonotype. The genes are TRBV3-1 and TRBJ2-5; the D gene is possibly TRBD2 (6 bases). CDR1 and CDR2 from the germline V gene are LGHDT and YNNKEL (reference sequence). V was shortened by 6 bases and J by 0 bases, with 17 bases between the two germline ends. The CDR3 is 16 amino acids. CDR3 in DNA: TGTGCCAGCAGTCACCCTAGCGCGACGTACCAAGAGACCCAGTACTTC. Its protein product is CASSHPSATYQETQYF.

This clonotype was seen only a few times. This chain connects TRBV6-6 to TRBJ1-2, with D unresolved. The CDR3 has 16 residues. The germline CDR1 and CDR2 sequences are MNHNY and SVGAGI (reference sequence). V lost 0 bases, J lost 0 bases, and 11 bases lay in between. CDR3 amino acids: CASSYSWARANYGYTF. The CDR3 DNA follows: TGTGCCAGCAGTTACTCGTGGGCCAGAGCTAACTATGGCTACACCTTC.

This clonotype occurred many times. The V and J genes are TRBV20-1 and TRBJ1-2; D call uncertain. Trimming took off 5 bases at V and 7 bases at J, with 11 bases between the two ends. The length of the CDR3 is 11 residues. Germline lookup yields CDR1 DFQATT and CDR2 SNEGSKA (reference sequence). CDR3 nucleotide sequence: TGCAGTGCTTACCGATCCCCTGGCTACACCTTC. It is translated as CSAYRSPGYTF.

Comments on this clonotype: This may come from a read error, since a much larger clone is one base off. The chain has TRBV28 and TRBJ1-1; D uncertain. V was trimmed by 8 bases and J by 11 bases, leaving 18 bases between them. The CDR3 runs to 12 residues. Per germline, CDR1 MDHEN and CDR2 SYDVKM. CDR3 in amino acids: CASYGCVRDAFF. In DNA, the CDR3 is TGTGCCAGCTATGGCTGCGTACGTGATGCTTTCTTT.

The chain has TRBV7-6 and TRBJ2-1; TRBD2 matches 13 bases. The length of the CDR3 is 19 residues. V lost 2 bases, J lost 9 bases, and 16 bases stayed unmatched. CDR1 is SGHVS and CDR2 is FNYEAQ in the germline V gene. CDR3 region: CASSLPRGTSGDHSGEQFF. CDR3 nucleotides: TGTGCCAGCAGCTTACCTCGTGGGACTAGCGGGGACCATTCTGGTGAGCAGTTCTTC.

Many counts were recorded for this clonotype. The chain joins TRBV6-1 to TRBJ2-3, with 7 bases fitting TRBD1. CDR3 length: 16 residues. The germline gives CDR1 MNHNS, CDR2 SASEGT. The junction had 11 bases not matched to a gene; V was cut back by 5 bases and J by 3 bases. The CDR3 reads CASSPPLGQPTDTQYF. The CDR3 region has the DNA TGTGCCAGCAGTCCCCCGCTGGGACAGCCAACAGATACGCAGTATTTT.